The 9 T cell receptor beta chains presented below share a single source sample, sequenced in a study of blood T cells in healthy people across ages. The use of a sample-barcoded 5' primer and a J-beta primer mix characterized a second PCR of about 6 to 11 cycles. TCRdb fed the 5' RACE reads into MiXCR, producing one record per CDR3 protein. In the table there are about 900,000 distinct CDR3 sequences, 55% to 65% of which are singletons. Sequenced: blood. The receptors stem from a young man in good health.

The gene calls are TRBV12-3 or TRBV12-4 and TRBJ2-1, with 9 bases identical to TRBD1. This CDR3 comprises 15 residues. Trimming removed 5 bases from V and 7 bases from J; junction bases left unmatched: 9. CDR3 sequence reads: CASSPWDRETNEQFF. In nucleotides, the CDR3 is TGTGCCAGCAGTCCCTGGGACAGGGAAACAAATGAGCAGTTCTTC.

The chain links TRBV5-1 to TRBJ2-1, with 7 bases matching TRBD1. The germline V gene has CDR1 SGHRS and CDR2 YFSETQ. Trimming at V came to 2 bases and at J to 4 bases, leaving 6 bases not matched to a gene. The CDR3 covers 15 residues. The CDR3 region is CASSLQGGNYNEQFF. For the CDR3, the DNA is TGCGCCAGCAGCTTACAAGGGGGCAATTACAATGAGCAGTTCTTC.

This clonotype was seen a few times. V and J are TRBV9 and TRBJ2-4; D is perhaps TRBD1 (6 bases). This CDR3 has 17 residues. V lost 0 bases and J 3 bases, leaving 16 bases between the germline ends. Germline loops: CDR1 SGDLS, CDR2 YYNGEE. CDR3 amino acids: CASSVGWQAGDKNIQYF. CDR3 sequence (DNA): TGTGCCAGCAGCGTAGGGTGGCAGGCAGGGGACAAAAACATTCAGTACTTC.

V and J are TRBV2 and TRBJ2-1, with D possibly called TRBD1 or TRBD2 (5 bases each). Germline CDR1 is SNHLY and CDR2 is FYNNEI. The CDR3 is 14 amino acids. V lost 5 bases and J lost 5, with 13 bases in between. The CDR3 loop is CASSTGPIDNEQFF. The CDR3 DNA reads as TGTGCCAGCAGTACGGGACCGATAGACAATGAGCAGTTCTTC. Based on the CDR3 plus reference TRBV2 and TRBJ2-1, the full variable domain is EPEVTQTPSHQVTQMGQEVILRCVPISNHLYFYWYRQILGQKVEFLVSFYNNEISEKSEIFDDQFSVERPDGSNFTLKIRSTKLEDSAMYFCASSTGPIDNEQFFGPGTRLTVL.

This clonotype was recorded at least ten times. The chain joins TRBV4-2 to TRBJ2-7, with unresolved D. Germline lookup yields CDR1 LGHNA and CDR2 YNFKEQ. Trimming removed 6 bases from V and 5 bases from J, with 17 bases in between. This CDR3 contains 14 residues. CDR3 loop: CASRGESYFDEQYF. CDR3 DNA sequence: TGTGCCAGCAGAGGTGAAAGTTATTTCGACGAGCAGTACTTC.

The V and J genes are TRBV7-8 and TRBJ2-1; 9 bases are a match to TRBD2. Germline assignment: CDR1 SGHVS and CDR2 FQNEAQ. The length of the CDR3 is 14 residues. V shed 9 bases and J 3 bases; nucleotides not matched to a gene: 6. CDR3 DNA sequence: TGTGCCAGTTTAGCGGGGGAGAGCTACAATGAGCAGTTCTTC. Translated, it gives CASLAGESYNEQFF.

This chain joins TRBV20-1 and TRBJ2-3; D uncertain. The germline V gene encodes CDR1 DFQATT and CDR2 SNEGSKA (reference sequence). V gave up 2 bases and J gave up 9 bases, with 12 bases separating them. The CDR3 length is 12 residues. This CDR3 is CSARLTPPTQYF. CDR3 in DNA: TGCAGTGCTAGATTGACACCACCCACGCAGTATTTT.

This chain uses TRBV15 with TRBJ2-1; D remains unclear. CDR1 and CDR2 from the germline V gene are LNHNV and YYDKDF (reference sequence). V lost 2 bases, J lost 6 bases, and 11 bases lay in between. The CDR3 has 14 residues. The DNA of the CDR3 is TGTGCCACCAGCAGATTCGACGGGCCCAATGAGCAGTTCTTC. This codes for CATSRFDGPNEQFF.

V gene TRBV10-3 combines with J gene TRBJ2-5; 10 nucleotides line up with TRBD1. The V gene's germline CDR1 is ENHRY and CDR2 SYGVKD. V gave up 0 bases and J gave up 5 bases; unmatched junction bases: 12. The CDR3 sequence is 18 residues long. The chain's CDR3 is CAISESSRVTGGRETQYF. CDR3 nucleotides: TGTGCCATCAGTGAGTCGAGTAGGGTGACAGGGGGCCGGGAGACCCAGTACTTC.